A selection of T cell receptor beta chains follows, all from one sample in a study of T cells after yellow fever vaccination. MiXCR, run by TCRdb on the 5' RACE reads, gives a single entry per CDR3 protein. Of 400,000 or so distinct CDR3 sequences in the sample, about 17% were seen once. Sequences were derived from PBMCs, sampled before the yellow fever booster vaccination. The origin of the receptors is a man between 18 and 29 years old who received the YFV17D yellow fever vaccine. Both conserved end residues are part of each CDR3. The order of the fields is D gene, V gene, clone size, CDR3 protein. D genes are given only for firm matches. Clone sizes are given selectively: once, few, many, or a class where the clone is expanded.

D: TRBD1
V: TRBV24-1
size: few
CDR3: CATREDRVYQPQHF

D: .
V: TRBV13
size: .
CDR3: CASSSAQWKETQYF

D: TRBD2
V: TRBV5-6
size: .
CDR3: CASSFSSGGREQYF

D: .
V: TRBV7-9
size: .
CDR3: CASSPQGYGQPQHF

D: .
V: TRBV5-1
size: .
CDR3: CASSLGAGLKSPLHF

D: .
V: TRBV11-2
size: few
CDR3: CASSEGRKETQYF

D: TRBD2
V: TRBV29-1
size: few
CDR3: CSVGELALHEQFF

D: .
V: TRBV7-2
size: few
CDR3: CASSPRGLERNTIYF

D: .
V: TRBV7-9
size: few
CDR3: CASSLVWTDSSEQYF

D: .
V: TRBV20-1
size: few
CDR3: CSARDPLGSYNEQFF

D: TRBD2
V: TRBV6-5
size: many
CDR3: CASSYGGGSYNEQFF

D: .
V: TRBV2
size: .
CDR3: CASSELGTQYF

D: .
V: TRBV6-5
size: few
CDR3: CASSMIVGTEAFF

D: TRBD1
V: TRBV9
size: .
CDR3: CAISATGGWETQYF

D: TRBD2
V: TRBV6-2/TRBV6-3
size: few
CDR3: CASSPGSSGSDTQYF

D: TRBD2
V: TRBV27
size: few
CDR3: CASSSHGLAGGVDTQYF

D: TRBD1
V: TRBV19
size: .
CDR3: CASSIVAGQGFIMDTQYF

D: .
V: TRBV6-5
size: .
CDR3: CVIKGANTGELFF

D: .
V: TRBV4-3
size: few
CDR3: CASAREGARTGANVLTF

D: .
V: TRBV4-1
size: .
CDR3: CATAGVGANVLTF

D: TRBD1
V: TRBV5-1
size: few
CDR3: CAISPHQGVTQETQYF

D: .
V: TRBV4-3
size: .
CDR3: CASSQEMRENTEAFF

D: .
V: TRBV2
size: .
CDR3: CASSAGLQETQYF

D: TRBD2
V: TRBV24-1
size: .
CDR3: CATSGTSGGNNEQFF

D: .
V: TRBV3-1
size: .
CDR3: CASSQRDFSDTQYF

D: TRBD1
V: TRBV18
size: .
CDR3: CASSPVQGASEAFF

D: TRBD2
V: TRBV2
size: few
CDR3: CASKKIAGVSYNEQFF

D: .
V: TRBV7-8
size: .
CDR3: CASTPRGLETQYF

D: .
V: TRBV5-1
size: .
CDR3: CASSSGFGNTGELFF

D: .
V: TRBV18
size: .
CDR3: CASSGRDGRRNSPLHF

D: TRBD2
V: TRBV5-6
size: .
CDR3: CASSPMASGGDEQYF

D: .
V: TRBV12-3/TRBV12-4
size: few
CDR3: CASNEYRNTEAFF

D: .
V: TRBV4-1
size: .
CDR3: CASSAAEGANYGYTF

D: .
V: TRBV9
size: few
CDR3: CASSVGNQESTDTQYF

D: .
V: TRBV7-8
size: many
CDR3: CASSLAVGQQPQHF

D: .
V: TRBV5-6
size: .
CDR3: CASSSLALASTDTQYF

D: .
V: TRBV10-1
size: few
CDR3: CASSEAASSYEQYF

D: TRBD1
V: TRBV12-3/TRBV12-4
size: few
CDR3: CASSLGTGLYEQYF

D: .
V: TRBV11-3
size: .
CDR3: CASSLRMRTGELFF

D: .
V: TRBV7-9
size: .
CDR3: CASSLALQGVKTEAFF

D: .
V: TRBV7-2
size: .
CDR3: CASSLRKTTDTQYF

D: .
V: TRBV5-1
size: .
CDR3: CASSFLPALSTDTQYF

D: TRBD2
V: TRBV20-1
size: .
CDR3: CSILSGGYNEQFF

D: TRBD2
V: TRBV27
size: .
CDR3: CASSLGRARQFF

D: .
V: TRBV15
size: many
CDR3: CATSRTGTLGDTQYF

D: .
V: TRBV28
size: .
CDR3: CASSPRSVIDYGYTF

D: TRBD1
V: TRBV20-1
size: .
CDR3: CSAKETRGEGTEAFF

D: TRBD2
V: TRBV9
size: .
CDR3: CASSVSGGLTYEQYF

D: .
V: TRBV20-1
size: .
CDR3: CSARPGGGPGNEQFF

D: .
V: TRBV3-1
size: .
CDR3: CASSRSILVQQTQYF

D: .
V: TRBV11-2
size: .
CDR3: CASSYSPEGNIQYF